This T cell receptor (beta chain) was profiled in a study of blood T cell repertoires in COVID-19. Study-level information: The samples span acute and convalescent COVID-19 from the United States, Italy and Spain.

Original analysis: How many nucleated cells were present was estimated from reference gene primer amplification. Profiling relied on immunoSEQ multiplex PCR, and the TCRdb table lists in-frame clones only, not all of them. Clone size and the V and J calls come from that table; the DNA yielded D and trimming. Here the sample spans 150,000 to 200,000 clones, more than 80% being singletons. This CDR3 is 16 amino acids long. The V gene's germline CDR1 is LGHNA and CDR2 YSLEER. Trimming stripped 0 bases from V and 7 bases from J, with 18 bases between. The chain has TRBV4-3 and TRBJ1-2; D remains ambiguous. Sequenced: peripheral blood. This TCR came from a human donor in a cohort sampled during active COVID-19. CDR3 sequence (DNA): TGCGCCAGCAGCCAAGATCCCCGGGATTCCCTTCTTGGCTACACCTTC. This encodes CASSQDPRDSLLGYTF.